One and the same sample provided the 22 T cell receptor beta chains below, sequenced in a study of PD-1 blockade in classical Hodgkin lymphoma. Using immunoSEQ multiplex PCR, the repertoire was profiled, and TCRdb retains in-frame clones only, with some absent. The sample lists 4,000 or so clones; 50% to 80% were seen once. Time point noted: cycle 4 day 1 (C4D1), after around six weeks of nivolumab. Each patient experienced a relapse that followed autologous stem cell transplantation, and brentuximab vedotin exposure varied. By magnetic negative selection, CD8+ T cells were isolated from the thawed PBMCs. Specimen: CD8+ T cells from blood, collected before the fourth cycle of nivolumab. The receptors were sampled from a human donor with classical Hodgkin lymphoma.

J is TRBJ2-7 and V is TRBV5-6; D gene ambiguous. The CDR3 is made up of 14 amino acids. Trimming pared 0 bases from V and 3 bases from J, leaving 10 bases between. In germline, CDR1 is SGHDT, CDR2 YYEEEE. CDR3 in DNA: TGTGCCAGCAGCTTGGGGGCTATCGTCTACGAGCAGTACTTC. This translates into CASSLGAIVYEQYF.

J is TRBJ2-1 and V is TRBV30, with TRBD2 identical over 12 bases. With 2 bases clipped from V and 0 bases from J, the junction kept 11 bases outside the gene matches. CDR3 size: 19 residues. Per the germline V gene, CDR1 is GTSNPN and CDR2 is SVGIG (reference sequence). DNA of the CDR3: TGTGCCTGGAGTCCCCATCGGGGACTAGCGGGTCACTCCTACAATGAGCAGTTCTTC. As protein: CAWSPHRGLAGHSYNEQFF.

As DNA, the CDR3 is TGTGCCATCAGTGGAGGTGGTCACACCTTATCCTACGAGCAGTACTTC. Residues: CAISGGGHTLSYEQYF. The J gene is TRBJ2-5, the V gene TRBV10-3; unclear D gene. The J call may be wrong; the DNA end is better matched by TRBJ2-7. CDR3 length equals 16 residues. CDR1 and CDR2 from the germline V gene are ENHRY and SYGVKD.

This clone has a handful of counts. This chain connects TRBV30 to TRBJ2-3, with 7 bases fitting TRBD1. The CDR3 contains 14 residues. V shed 4 bases and J 0 bases; nucleotides not matched to a gene: 4. CDR1 is GTSNPN and CDR2 is SVGIG in the germline V gene (reference sequence). In nucleotides, the CDR3 is TGTGCCTGGACCTGGACAGGCAGCACAGATACGCAGTATTTT. Translating it yields CAWTWTGSTDTQYF.

The chain uses TRBV27 and TRBJ2-3, with D uncertain. The germline gives CDR1 MNHEY, CDR2 SMNVEV (reference sequence). Trimming shortened V by 3 bases and J by 2 bases, and 9 bases separated the two germline ends. The CDR3 is made up of 14 amino acids. In DNA, the CDR3 is TGTGCCAGCAGTTTCACCCCTTTCACAGATACGCAGTATTTT. It specifies CASSFTPFTDTQYF.

The chain combines TRBV27 with TRBJ2-7; 11 bases agree with TRBD2. Germline loops: CDR1 MNHEY, CDR2 SMNVEV (reference sequence). CDR3 length equals 15 residues. The ends lost 4 bases at V and 4 bases at J; junction bases unmatched: 6. CDR3 region: CASSYLAGGIYEQYF. The CDR3 nucleotides are TGTGCCAGCAGTTACCTAGCGGGGGGTATTTACGAGCAGTACTTC.

The chain links TRBV2 to TRBJ2-7; 8 nucleotides agree with TRBD2. Losses at the gene ends were 5 bases for V and 1 base for J; bases not matched to a gene: 4. The CDR3 runs to 14 residues. The germline V gene has CDR1 SNHLY and CDR2 FYNNEI. The CDR3 DNA reads as TGTGCCAGCAGTACTTCTAGCGGGTCCTACGAGCAGTACTTC. This sequence encodes CASSTSSGSYEQYF.

The chain carries TRBV6-1 and TRBJ2-1; 10 positions match TRBD1. Per the germline V gene, CDR1 is MNHNS and CDR2 is SASEGT. The CDR3 consists of 15 residues. Unmatched junction bases numbered 7, after V lost 4 bases and J lost 7 bases. The CDR3 protein is CASSVTGGFGNEQFF. The CDR3, as DNA: TGTGCCAGCAGTGTGACAGGGGGCTTTGGAAATGAGCAGTTCTTC.

The chain uses TRBV9 and TRBJ2-7, with TRBD2 as a possible D gene (5 bases). Germline CDR1 reads SGDLS; CDR2 reads YYNGEE. The CDR3 runs 15 residues. Trimming took off 3 bases at V and 2 bases at J, with 15 bases between the two ends. The CDR3 protein is CASSGAGVDPYEQYF. CDR3 coding DNA: TGTGCCAGCAGCGGAGCCGGGGTAGATCCCTACGAGCAGTACTTC.

The chain employs TRBV6-5 and TRBJ1-5; D is unclear. Germline V lookup: CDR1 MNHEY, CDR2 SVGAGI. The V end was cut by 4 bases, the J end by 0 bases, with 13 bases between. This CDR3 region has 16 residues. The CDR3 reads CASSLHPGNSNQPQHF. The CDR3 region has the DNA TGTGCCAGCAGTTTGCATCCCGGGAATAGCAATCAGCCCCAGCATTTT.

The DNA of the CDR3 is TGTGCCACCAGCATTTATCAGGGTATTTTAGTGGGGGAGACCCAGTACTTC. It encodes CATSIYQGILVGETQYF. J is TRBJ2-5 and V is TRBV15; the D gene is possibly TRBD1 (5 bases). The CDR3 covers 17 residues. Germline-derived CDR1 and CDR2 are LNHNV and YYDKDF (reference sequence). Trimming left V 4 bases short and J 5 bases short, with 23 bases between.

This sequence joins TRBV15 and TRBJ2-1; 7 bases align to TRBD2. After removal of 3 bases from V and 4 bases from J, the junction contained 6 bases not matched to a gene. The CDR3 length is 15 residues. CDR1 and CDR2 from the germline V gene are LNHNV and YYDKDF (reference sequence). CDR3 sequence reads: CATSSRSGVYNEQFF. The CDR3 nucleotides read TGTGCCACCAGCAGCCGGAGCGGGGTTTACAATGAGCAGTTCTTC.

The chain carries TRBV9 and TRBJ2-7; D is ambiguous. The germline V gene encodes CDR1 SGDLS and CDR2 YYNGEE. This CDR3 region has 13 residues. The V and J ends lost 0 bases and 5 bases respectively, with 9 bases between them. The CDR3 loop reads CASSVGGLDEQYF. The CDR3 DNA is TGTGCCAGCAGCGTAGGTGGGTTGGACGAGCAGTACTTC. The full variable domain, completed using reference TRBV9 and TRBJ2-7, is DSGVTQTPKHLITATGQRVTLRCSPRSGDLSVYWYQQSLDQGLQFLIQYYNGEERAKGNILERFSAQQFPDLHSELNLSSLELGDSALYFCASSVGGLDEQYFGPGTRLTVT.

This clone rates as medium-sized. The chain recombines TRBV4-3 with TRBJ1-2; 7 positions agree with TRBD1. J was trimmed by 8 bases and V by 4 bases; bases with no gene match: 4. CDR1 LGHNA and CDR2 YSLEER come from the germline V gene. This CDR3 region has 12 residues. CDR3: CASSPHRGGYTF. The CDR3 DNA is TGCGCCAGCAGCCCCCACAGGGGCGGCTACACCTTC.

This clone was seen more than once but under ten times. J is TRBJ1-5 and V is TRBV4-1; D is possibly TRBD1 (6 bases). Per germline, CDR1 MGHRA and CDR2 YSYEKL. This CDR3 comprises 17 residues. With 0 bases removed from V and 0 bases from J, the gap between germline ends came to 12 bases. The DNA of the CDR3 is TGCGCCAGCAGCCAAGACAACAGGGCGAATAGCAATCAGCCCCAGCATTTT. This gives the protein CASSQDNRANSNQPQHF.

The rearrangement joins TRBV7-3 to TRBJ1-1; D not resolved. This CDR3 contains 17 residues. Trimming removed 3 bases at V and 0 bases at J, with 17 bases between. Looked up from germline, CDR1 is SGHTA and CDR2 is FQGTGA. The CDR3 spells CASSLGRPGLLNTEAFF. The CDR3 DNA sequence: TGTGCCAGCAGCTTGGGTCGTCCCGGGCTCCTGAACACTGAAGCTTTCTTT. Full variable domain (remainder filled in from reference TRBV7-3 and TRBJ1-1): GAGVSQTPSNKVTEKGKYVELRCDPISGHTALYWYRQSLGQGPEFLIYFQGTGAADDSGLPNDRFFAVRPEGSVSTLKIQRTERGDSAVYLCASSLGRPGLLNTEAFFGQGTRLTVV.

By sample share, this clone is medium-sized. This rearrangement joins TRBV7-9 to TRBJ1-2; D gene unclear. The germline V gene has CDR1 SEHNR and CDR2 FQNEAQ (reference sequence). V lost 0 bases and J lost 3, with 2 bases in between. This CDR3 has 12 amino acids. CDR3 in DNA: TGTGCCAGCAGCTTAGCCCACTATGGCTACACCTTC. This sequence encodes CASSLAHYGYTF.

This clone was observed a single time. The genes are TRBV6-5 and TRBJ2-7; D uncertain. Trimming took 0 bases from V and 2 from J, leaving 8 bases between them. CDR1 MNHEY and CDR2 SVGAGI come from the germline V gene. The CDR3 spans 14 residues. The CDR3 region has the DNA TGTGCCAGCAGTTACTCGAGTGGGACCTACGAGCAGTACTTC. Its translation: CASSYSSGTYEQYF.

This clone occurred once. The gene calls are TRBV7-8 and TRBJ2-7; D remains unclear. CDR3 size: 13 residues. The germline V gene encodes CDR1 SGHVS and CDR2 FQNEAQ. V gave up 2 bases and J gave up 7 bases, with 12 bases separating them. The CDR3 DNA reads as TGTGCCAGCAGCTTATCCCCCGGGCTTGAGCAGTACTTC. Its translation: CASSLSPGLEQYF.

The V and J genes are TRBV7-4 and TRBJ2-1; tentative D call: TRBD2 (6 bases). This CDR3 comprises 14 residues. Germline V CDR1 and CDR2: SGHVT, SQSDAQ. V was trimmed by 6 bases and J by 9 bases, leaving 18 bases between them. CDR3 protein: CASSFGGNRGEQFF. Here the CDR3 DNA reads TGTGCCAGCAGTTTTGGCGGGAATAGAGGTGAGCAGTTCTTC.

V is TRBV7-3 and J is TRBJ2-2; D uncertain. Germline V gene lookup returns CDR1 SGHTA and CDR2 FQGTGA. With 1 base removed from V and 5 bases from J, the gap between germline ends came to 5 bases. The CDR3 has 13 residues. The CDR3 DNA follows: TGTGCCAGCAGCTTAATAGGGACCGGGGAGCTGTTTTTT. It encodes CASSLIGTGELFF.

The chain is built from TRBV28 and TRBJ2-2; maybe TRBD2 (5 bases). The CDR3 spans 16 residues. Germline CDR1 reads MDHEN; CDR2 reads SYDVKM. The V end was cut by 6 bases, the J end by 4 bases, with 18 bases between. The CDR3 bases are TGTGCCAGCAGCCTCCGTGGGTTCGCGGGCACCGGGGAGCTGTTTTTT. Its translation is CASSLRGFAGTGELFF.